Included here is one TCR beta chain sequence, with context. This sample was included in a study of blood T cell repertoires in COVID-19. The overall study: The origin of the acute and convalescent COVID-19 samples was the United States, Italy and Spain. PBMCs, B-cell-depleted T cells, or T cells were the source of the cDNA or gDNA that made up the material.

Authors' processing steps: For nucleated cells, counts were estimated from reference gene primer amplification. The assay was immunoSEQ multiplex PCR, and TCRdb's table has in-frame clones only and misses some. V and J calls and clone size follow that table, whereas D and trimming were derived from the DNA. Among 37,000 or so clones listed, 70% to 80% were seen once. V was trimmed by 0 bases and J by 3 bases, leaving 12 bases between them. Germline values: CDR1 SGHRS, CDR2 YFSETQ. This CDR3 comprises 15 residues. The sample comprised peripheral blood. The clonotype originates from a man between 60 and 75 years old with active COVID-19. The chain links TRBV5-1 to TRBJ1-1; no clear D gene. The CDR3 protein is CASSLVPGGYTEAFF. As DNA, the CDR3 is TGCGCCAGCAGCTTGGTACCAGGCGGGTACACTGAAGCTTTCTTT. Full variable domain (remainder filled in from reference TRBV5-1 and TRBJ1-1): KAGVTQTPRYLIKTRGQQVTLSCSPISGHRSVSWYQQTPGQGLQFLFEYFSETQRNKGNFPGRFSGRQFSNSRSEMNVSTLELGDSALYLCASSLVPGGYTEAFFGQGTRLTVV.